This TCR beta chain was sequenced during a study of PD-1 blockade in mismatch repair-deficient tumors. The overall study: Patients had over ten mismatch repair-deficient cancer types and were previously treated and progressing. Study-wide points: Three of seven peptides expanded clones, giving over a hundred unique blood TCRs.

Using immunoSEQ multiplex PCR, the repertoire was profiled, and TCRdb retains in-frame clones only, with some absent. The repertoire holds 8,500 to 10,000 clones, around 87% seen once, with 20% to 25% in the top ten. The V end was cut by 0 bases, the J end by 6 bases, with 15 bases between. Germline loops: CDR1 LNHNV, CDR2 YYDKDF (reference sequence). This CDR3 region has 15 residues. Regarding this clone: Its antigen is unknown.

Regarding time point: roughly 10-day in vitro stimulation with candidate neoantigen peptide 2. An approximately nine-day in vitro culture was run per each of about seven reactive peptides. An identically run culture lacking peptide was the fold-change baseline. Sequencing used cells cultured in vitro, obtained from a patient treated with pembrolizumab. The sequence was obtained from an adult with mismatch repair-deficient cancer. The chain combines TRBV15 with TRBJ2-7; D ambiguous. The CDR3 region has the DNA TGTGCCACCAGCAGAGAGGTTGGAAAAGCCTCCGAGCAGTACTTC. Amino acid sequence: CATSREVGKASEQYF.